This T cell receptor beta chain was sequenced in a study of T-cell reconstitution after alpha-beta-depleted transplantation in children. Per germline, CDR1 LNHNV and CDR2 YYDKDF (reference sequence). The length of the CDR3 is 16 residues. Trimming left V 1 base short and J 2 bases short, with 12 bases between. The authors prepared the TCRbeta library with unique molecular identifiers. TCRdb redid the calling of the PCR reads with MiXCR, one entry per CDR3 protein. The profile shows some 300,000 distinct CDR3 sequences, over 9% of them singletons. The starting material was PBMCs from the stem cell graft donor, obtained from the stem cell graft. This clonotype was obtained from a human donor who donated a stem cell graft to a child with acute lymphoblastic leukemia. The chain carries TRBV15 and TRBJ2-1; D possibly matches TRBD1 or TRBD2 (5 bases each). CDR3 DNA sequence: TGTGCCACCAGCAGAGGGGGGTCAGGGCCCTACAATGAGCAGTTCTTC. Translated: CATSRGGSGPYNEQFF.